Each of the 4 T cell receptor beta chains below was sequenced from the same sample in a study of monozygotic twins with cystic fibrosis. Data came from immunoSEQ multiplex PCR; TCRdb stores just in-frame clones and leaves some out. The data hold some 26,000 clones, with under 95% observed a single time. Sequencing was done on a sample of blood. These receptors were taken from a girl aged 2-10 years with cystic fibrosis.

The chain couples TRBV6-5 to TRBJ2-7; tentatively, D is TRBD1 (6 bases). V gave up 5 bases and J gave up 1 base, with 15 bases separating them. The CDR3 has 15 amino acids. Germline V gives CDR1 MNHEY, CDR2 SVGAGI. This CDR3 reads CASSREQGTSYEQYF. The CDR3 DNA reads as TGTGCCAGCAGTCGAGAACAGGGAACTTCCTACGAGCAGTACTTC.

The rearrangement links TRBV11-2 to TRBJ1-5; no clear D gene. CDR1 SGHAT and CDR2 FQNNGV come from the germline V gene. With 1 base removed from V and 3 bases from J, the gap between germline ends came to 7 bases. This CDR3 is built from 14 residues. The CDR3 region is CASSLASFNQPQHF. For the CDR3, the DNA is TGTGCCAGCAGCTTAGCTTCCTTCAATCAGCCCCAGCATTTT.

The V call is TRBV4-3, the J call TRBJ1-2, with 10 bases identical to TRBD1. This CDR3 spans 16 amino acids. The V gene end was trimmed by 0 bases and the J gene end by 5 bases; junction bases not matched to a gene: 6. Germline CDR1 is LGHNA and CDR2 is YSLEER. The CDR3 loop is CASSQDPRQGAYGYTF. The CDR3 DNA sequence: TGCGCCAGCAGCCAAGATCCCCGACAGGGGGCATATGGCTACACCTTC.

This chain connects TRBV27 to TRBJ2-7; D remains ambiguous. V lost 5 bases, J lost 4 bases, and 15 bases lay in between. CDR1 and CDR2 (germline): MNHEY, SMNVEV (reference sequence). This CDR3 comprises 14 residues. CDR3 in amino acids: CASSPRTYKYEQYF. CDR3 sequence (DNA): TGTGCCAGCAGTCCCCGGACGTACAAATACGAGCAGTACTTC.